One and the same sample provided the 11 T cell receptor beta chains below, sequenced in a study of OX40 agonist ivuxolimab in advanced cancers. Sequenced by immunoSEQ multiplex PCR; TCRdb stores in-frame clones only, minus some. The sample includes about 110,000 clones, approximately 89% of them seen just once. Sequences were derived from CD4+ or CD8+ T cells sorted from blood, sampled in a trial of the OX40 agonist ivuxolimab. The receptors were gathered from an adult with an advanced solid tumor such as melanoma, head and neck, liver or kidney cancer.

V usage is TRBV2 and J usage is TRBJ2-4, with D perhaps matching TRBD2 (6 bases). The CDR3 runs to 18 residues. Germline lookup yields CDR1 SNHLY and CDR2 FYNNEI. The V end lost 3 bases, the J end lost 2 bases, and 20 bases lay between the germline ends. CDR3 amino acids: CASSEGRGGSTSKNIQYF. The CDR3 DNA follows: TGTGCCAGCAGTGAGGGGCGGGGAGGCTCAACCTCCAAAAACATTCAGTACTTC.

This clone has only one observation. The rearrangement joins TRBV10-1 to TRBJ2-7; tentatively, D is TRBD2 (6 bases). Germline-derived CDR1 and CDR2 are WNHNN and SYGVQD (reference sequence). The CDR3 has 15 residues. V was pared by 4 bases and J by 0 bases, with 13 bases between. The CDR3 bases are TGCGCCAGCAGTGGTGGGACTGCTGTCTCCTACGAGCAGTACTTC. As protein: CASSGGTAVSYEQYF.

The genes are TRBV9 and TRBJ2-5; no definite D call. CDR1 is SGDLS, CDR2 YYNGEE, per germline. The CDR3 is 15 amino acids. V lost 0 bases, J lost 5 bases, and 14 bases lay in between. The CDR3 region has the DNA TGTGCCAGCAGCGTAGAAGTGACCCATGGGGAGACCCAGTACTTC. Translation gives CASSVEVTHGETQYF.

The chain joins TRBV27 to TRBJ1-4; D call uncertain. Germline-derived CDR1 and CDR2 are MNHEY and SMNVEV (reference sequence). CDR3 length equals 13 residues. V was clipped by 6 bases and J by 3 bases, with 8 bases between them. The CDR3 DNA is TGTGCCAGCAGAGGAGACTCTAATGAAAAACTGTTTTTT. Its protein product is CASRGDSNEKLFF.

The chain recombines TRBV19 with TRBJ1-5; TRBD1 aligns across 11 bases. This CDR3 spans 17 amino acids. Germline CDR1 reads LNHDA; CDR2 reads SQIVND (reference sequence). With 3 bases clipped from V and 9 bases from J, the junction kept 13 bases outside the gene matches. The CDR3 nucleotides read TGTGCCAGTAGTATTATCGGTGGAGGGACAGGGGGTTGGCCCCAGCATTTT. Translation gives CASSIIGGGTGGWPQHF. The full variable domain, completed using reference TRBV19 and TRBJ1-5, is DGGITQSPKYLFRKEGQNVTLSCEQNLNHDAMYWYRQDPGQGLRLIYYSQIVNDFQKGDIAEGYSVSREKKESFPLTVTSAQKNPTAFYLCASSIIGGGTGGWPQHFGDGTRLSIL.

This clone was found once. The gene calls are TRBV19 and TRBJ1-4; 9 bases map to TRBD1. The CDR3 totals 15 residues. The germline gives CDR1 LNHDA, CDR2 SQIVND (reference sequence). J was trimmed by 2 bases and V by 5 bases; bases with no gene match: 3. This chain's CDR3 is CASSLTGGTNEKLFF. Written as DNA, the CDR3 is TGTGCCAGTAGTCTCACAGGGGGCACTAATGAAAAACTGTTTTTT.

The rearrangement uses TRBV5-1 and TRBJ2-2; D is undetermined. The CDR3 has 12 amino acids. V lost 4 bases and J lost 2, with 3 bases in between. The germline gives CDR1 SGHRS, CDR2 YFSETQ. The CDR3 DNA follows: TGCGCCAGCAGCCGTAACACCGGGGAGCTGTTTTTT. Translated, it gives CASSRNTGELFF.

This chain uses TRBV30 with TRBJ1-2, with D possibly TRBD1 on 5 matching bases. Germline CDR1 is GTSNPN and CDR2 is SVGIG (reference sequence). The CDR3 contains 14 residues. The germline V and J ends were trimmed by 5 bases and 5 bases, with 18 bases remaining between them. The CDR3 DNA follows: TGTGCCTGGGGAACAGGTAGTGGGCTATATGGCTACACCTTC. This translates into CAWGTGSGLYGYTF.

This chain uses TRBV7-9 with TRBJ2-2; D is ambiguous. The germline V gene encodes CDR1 SEHNR and CDR2 FQNEAQ (reference sequence). V was cut by 6 bases and J by 6 bases, with 17 bases left in between. There are 15 residues in the CDR3. DNA for the CDR3: TGTGCCAGCAGGGGTGGAGCCTGGGTGGCCGGGGAGCTGTTTTTT. Translating it yields CASRGGAWVAGELFF.

The V call is TRBV7-2, the J call TRBJ2-7; 8 bases map to TRBD2. The CDR3 is made up of 14 amino acids. CDR1 is SGHTA and CDR2 is FQGNSA in the germline V gene. V shed 1 base, J shed 4 bases, and the junction held 3 bases outside the gene matches. For the CDR3, the DNA is TGTGCCAGCAGCTTAGTAGCTAGCGGGTACGAGCAGTACTTC. Its protein is CASSLVASGYEQYF.

This sequence joins TRBV7-2 and TRBJ2-2; 10 bases align to TRBD2. Trimming cost V 2 bases and J 4 bases; bases outside gene matches: 1. The CDR3 consists of 15 residues. Germline V gives CDR1 SGHTA, CDR2 FQGNSA. For the CDR3, the DNA is TGTGCCAGCAGCTTACTAGCGGGGGCCACCGGGGAGCTGTTTTTT. It specifies CASSLLAGATGELFF.